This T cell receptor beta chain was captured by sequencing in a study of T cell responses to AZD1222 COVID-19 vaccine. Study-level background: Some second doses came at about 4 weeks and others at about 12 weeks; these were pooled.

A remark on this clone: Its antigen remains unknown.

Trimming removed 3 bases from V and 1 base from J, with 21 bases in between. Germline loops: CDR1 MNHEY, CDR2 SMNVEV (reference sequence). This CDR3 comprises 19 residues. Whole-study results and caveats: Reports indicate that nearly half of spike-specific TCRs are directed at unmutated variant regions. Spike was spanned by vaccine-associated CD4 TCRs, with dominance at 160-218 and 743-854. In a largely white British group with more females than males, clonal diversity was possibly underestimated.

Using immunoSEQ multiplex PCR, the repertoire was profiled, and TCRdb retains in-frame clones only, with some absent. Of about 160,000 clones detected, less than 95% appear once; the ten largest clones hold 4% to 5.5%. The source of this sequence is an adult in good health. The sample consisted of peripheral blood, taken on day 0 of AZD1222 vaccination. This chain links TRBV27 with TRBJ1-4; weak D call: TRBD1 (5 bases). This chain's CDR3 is CASSFKSSAGTVTNEKLFF. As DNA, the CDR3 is TGTGCCAGCAGTTTCAAAAGTTCCGCCGGGACCGTAACTAATGAAAAACTGTTTTTT.